This T cell receptor beta chain was retrieved from a study of cytotoxic CD8 clonotypes in ibrutinib-treated CLL. Study at large: Response samples were taken after a median roughly 12 months of treatment, range 6 to 36.

As for this clone: Antigen unknown.

This CDR3 region has 14 residues. V lost 4 bases, J lost 8 bases, and 17 bases lay in between. Per germline, CDR1 SGHAT and CDR2 FQNNGV. General study points: Sustained-remission and progressing patients' sampling times differed. Patients had baseline clonality above age-matched healthy donors, and this clonality moved with circulating CD8+ T-cell counts.

Depth targeted 1 in 200,000 to 1 in 1 million T cells, averaging roughly 9.3x coverage per clonotype. Profiled with immunoSEQ multiplex PCR; TCRdb holds only in-frame clones, not every one. The profile shows approximately 130,000 clones, 84% of them singletons. This chain links TRBV11-2 with TRBJ1-2; the D is unclear. Sequencing was performed on PBMCs, taken after 24 months of ibrutinib treatment. The clonotype was recovered from a human donor with chronic lymphocytic leukemia. CDR3 sequence: CASSSRGSVGGYTF. The CDR3 coding sequence is TGTGCCAGCAGCTCCCGAGGATCGGTTGGAGGCTACACCTTC. The full variable domain, its missing parts supplied by reference TRBV11-2 and TRBJ1-2, is EAGVAQSPRYKIIEKRQSVAFWCNPISGHATLYWYQQILGQGPKLLIQFQNNGVVDDSQLPKDRFSAERLKGVDSTLKIQPAKLEDSAVYLCASSSRGSVGGYTFGSGTRLTVV.